This paragraph covers one T cell receptor (beta chain) sequence. The antigen remains unidentified. The same CDR3 is also encoded by other DNA sequences in this sample. Sequencing was performed with immunoSEQ multiplex PCR; in TCRdb, only in-frame clones are kept and a portion is missing. The sample carries under 550,000 clones, approximately 87% recorded once. Sample treatment: some 19 received Ad26.COV2.S at low or high dose, single or two shots; about 5 received placebo; per-sample allocation not given. At day 63 after the first vaccine or placebo injection, samples were drawn. SARS-CoV-2 spike from the Wuhan strain was encoded by the vaccine, an Ad26 vector. The source of the sample is a study of Ad26.COV2.S vaccination and SARS-CoV-2 variants. Study-wide context: Enrolled in COV1001, the donor was in the Ad26.COV2.S trial arm, which received the vaccine. Findings and caveats of the study: Researchers cautioned that TCR breadth and depth analyses may have underestimated total T cell responses. Vaccine and placebo groups showed comparable non-spike TCR breadth.

The sequence was obtained from a person between 18 and 60 years old who received the Ad26.COV2.S COVID-19 vaccine or a placebo. The input for sequencing was peripheral blood, taken in a trial of Ad26.COV2.S vaccine versus placebo.

Here the CDR3 DNA reads TGTGCCAGCAGCTTAGGACAGGGCTCCTACGAGCAGTACTTC. Its translation: CASSLGQGSYEQYF. The genes are TRBV5-4 and TRBJ2-7; 8 bases align to TRBD1. Losses at the gene ends were 2 bases for V and 0 bases for J; bases not matched to a gene: 1. The CDR3 has 14 residues. The germline V gene has CDR1 SGHNT and CDR2 YYREEE (reference sequence).